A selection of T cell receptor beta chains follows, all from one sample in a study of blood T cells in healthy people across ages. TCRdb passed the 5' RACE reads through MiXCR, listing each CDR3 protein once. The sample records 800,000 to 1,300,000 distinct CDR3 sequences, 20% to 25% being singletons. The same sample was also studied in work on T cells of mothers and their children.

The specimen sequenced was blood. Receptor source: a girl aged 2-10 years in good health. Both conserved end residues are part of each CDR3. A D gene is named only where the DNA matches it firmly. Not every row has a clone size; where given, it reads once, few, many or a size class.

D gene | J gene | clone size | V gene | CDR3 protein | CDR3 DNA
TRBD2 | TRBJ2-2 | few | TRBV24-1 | CATSDFSGSVTGELFF | TGTGCCACCAGTGATTTTAGCGGGAGTGTCACCGGGGAGCTGTTTTTT
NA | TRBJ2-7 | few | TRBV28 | CASSLLALLQGAGEQYF | TGTGCCAGCAGTTTATTAGCCCTACTCCAGGGCGCAGGAGAGCAGTACTTC
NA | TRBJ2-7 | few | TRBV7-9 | CASSSRDDYEQYF | TGTGCCAGCAGCTCCCGGGACGACTACGAGCAGTACTTC
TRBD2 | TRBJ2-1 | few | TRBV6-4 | CASSERGGSYNEQFF | TGTGCCAGCAGTGAGCGGGGGGGCTCCTACAATGAGCAGTTCTTC
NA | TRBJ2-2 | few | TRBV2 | CASSRGSGELFF | TGTGCCAGCAGCCGGGGCTCCGGGGAGCTGTTTTTT
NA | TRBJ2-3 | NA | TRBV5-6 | CASSSREADTQYF | TGTGCCAGCAGCTCCAGGGAAGCAGATACGCAGTATTTT
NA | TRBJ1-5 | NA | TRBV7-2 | CASRFSQGRDQPQHF | TGTGCCAGCCGCTTTTCACAGGGCAGGGATCAGCCCCAGCATTTT
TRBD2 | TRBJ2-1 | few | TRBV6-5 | CASSYGGLTPQFF | TGTGCCAGCAGTTACGGGGGACTAACTCCGCAGTTCTTC
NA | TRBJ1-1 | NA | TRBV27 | CASSPGPEPNTEAFF | TGTGCCAGCAGCCCCGGGCCAGAACCGAACACTGAAGCTTTCTTT
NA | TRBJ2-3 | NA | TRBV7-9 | CASSLAARGVEYF | TGTGCCAGCAGCTTAGCCGCGAGGGGAGTTGAGTATTTT
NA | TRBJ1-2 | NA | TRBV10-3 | CAISATENGYTF | TGTGCCATCAGTGCCACCGAGAATGGCTACACCTTC
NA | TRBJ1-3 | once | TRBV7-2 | CASSLNGPNGNTIYF | TGTGCCAGCAGCCTGAACGGACCGAATGGAAACACCATATATTTT
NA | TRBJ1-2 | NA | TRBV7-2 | CASSLVGMRGYTF | TGTGCCAGCAGCTTAGTTGGAATGCGGGGCTACACCTTC
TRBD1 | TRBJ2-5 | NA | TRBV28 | CASTETGGGETQYF | TGTGCCAGCACCGAAACAGGGGGCGGAGAGACCCAGTACTTC
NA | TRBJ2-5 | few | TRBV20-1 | CSAYRGIQETQYF | TGCAGTGCCTACCGGGGGATTCAAGAGACCCAGTACTTC
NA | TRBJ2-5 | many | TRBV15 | CATSRDLGETQYF | TGTGCCACCAGCAGAGATCTAGGAGAGACCCAGTACTTC
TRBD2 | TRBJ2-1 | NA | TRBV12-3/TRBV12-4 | CASTTLISGRVNNEQFF | TGTGCCAGCACTACTCTTATTAGCGGGAGGGTCAACAATGAGCAGTTCTTC
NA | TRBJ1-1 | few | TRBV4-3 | CASSQGETTEAFF | TGCGCCAGCAGCCAAGGGGAGACCACTGAAGCTTTCTTT